The next 21 T cell receptor beta chains were all read from a single sample in a study of T cells in Graves' hyperthyroidism and ophthalmopathy. The investigators amplified TCR beta CDR3 regions from RNA transcripts. Using the HTBI primer set, a first-round RT-PCR was run on the TCR CDR3. TCRdb passed the multiplex PCR reads through MiXCR, listing each CDR3 protein once. Of hundreds of thousands of distinct CDR3 sequences listed, around 15% are singletons. Sequenced material: blood. The receptor source for this set is a woman aged 40-49 years with Graves' ophthalmopathy.

This clonotype was observed many times. This sequence joins TRBV29-1 and TRBJ2-7, with 10 nucleotides matching TRBD2. In germline, CDR1 is SQVTM, CDR2 ANQGSEA. V shed 1 base, J shed 1 base, and the junction held 1 base outside the gene matches. The CDR3 spans 14 residues. CDR3 sequence reads: CSVEVGLASYEQYF. The CDR3 DNA reads as TGCAGCGTTGAAGTGGGACTAGCGTCCTACGAGCAGTACTTC.

The gene calls are TRBV6-5 and TRBJ2-7; D gene uncertain. Germline V gene sequence: CDR1 MNHEY, CDR2 SVGAGI. The CDR3 is 14 amino acids. Trimming left V 4 bases short and J 3 bases short, with 13 bases between. For the CDR3, the DNA is TGTGCCAGCAGTTTGGCAGGTGACCGCTACGAGCAGTACTTC. Protein: CASSLAGDRYEQYF.

The J gene is TRBJ1-3, the V gene TRBV5-5; weak D call: TRBD1 (5 bases). Germline loops: CDR1 SGHKS, CDR2 YYEKEE (reference sequence). V lost 4 bases and J lost 0, with 11 bases in between. The CDR3 extends over 15 amino acids. Written as DNA, the CDR3 is TGTGCCAGCAGCCATACAGGCACCTCTGGAAACACCATATATTTT. It specifies CASSHTGTSGNTIYF.

In its sample, this clonotype was seen many times. This chain connects TRBV14 to TRBJ2-7; D tentatively fits TRBD1 or TRBD2 (6 bases each). The CDR3 sequence is 16 residues long. The V gene lost 0 bases and the J gene lost 1 base, with 13 bases spanning the gap. The germline V gene has CDR1 SGHDN and CDR2 FVKESK. CDR3 sequence reads: CASSQDRGAISYEQYF. The CDR3 DNA sequence: TGTGCCAGCAGCCAAGATAGGGGGGCAATTTCCTACGAGCAGTACTTC.

The chain joins TRBV10-2 to TRBJ2-2, with 7 bases that match TRBD2. CDR1 is WSHSY, CDR2 SAAADI, per germline. The CDR3 extends over 12 amino acids. The CDR3 DNA follows: TGCGGGGGGGGGAGTGGCACCGGGGAGCTGTTTTTT. Residues: CGGGSGTGELFF.

The V gene is TRBV15, the J gene TRBJ2-7; 7 nucleotides match TRBD1. The germline V gene encodes CDR1 LNHNV and CDR2 YYDKDF (reference sequence). The V and J ends lost 4 bases and 1 base, in that order; junction bases with no gene match: 4. The CDR3 runs 14 residues. The CDR3 DNA sequence: TGTGCCACCAGCAAAGAGACAGGGTCCTACGAGCAGTACTTC. Protein sequence: CATSKETGSYEQYF.

The chain couples TRBV4-1 to TRBJ2-7, with TRBD1 matching 8 bases. V lost 2 bases, J lost 7 bases, and 4 bases stayed unmatched. The CDR3 is 13 residues long. The germline CDR1 and CDR2 sequences are MGHRA and YSYEKL. The CDR3 protein is CASSQRQGREQYF. As DNA, the CDR3 is TGCGCCAGCAGCCAACGACAGGGGCGGGAGCAGTACTTC.

This clonotype was counted many times. The V call is TRBV28, the J call TRBJ1-1; 8 bases fit TRBD1. This CDR3 is 14 amino acids long. The ends lost 4 bases at V and 10 bases at J; junction bases unmatched: 11. Germline lookup yields CDR1 MDHEN and CDR2 SYDVKM. CDR3 residues: CASSSLGQGVGAFF. The CDR3 region has the DNA TGTGCCAGCAGTTCCCTAGGACAGGGAGTTGGAGCTTTCTTT.

This clonotype was seen many times. The chain has TRBV19 and TRBJ1-5, with TRBD1 matching 9 bases. This CDR3 has 19 residues. Germline V lookup: CDR1 LNHDA, CDR2 SQIVND (reference sequence). V dropped 3 bases and J dropped 1; count of bases not matched to a gene: 13. This chain's CDR3 is CASSILPGQGGGSNQPQHF. The CDR3 DNA reads TGTGCCAGTAGTATTCTCCCGGGACAGGGCGGAGGGAGCAATCAGCCCCAGCATTTT.

In its sample, this clonotype was seen many times. The V gene is TRBV7-9, the J gene TRBJ1-1, with unresolved D. The germline CDR1 and CDR2 sequences are SEHNR and FQNEAQ (reference sequence). V lost 2 bases and J 8 bases, leaving 6 bases between the germline ends. The CDR3 covers 11 residues. CDR3 in DNA: TGTGCCAGCAGCTTACGAGGGGAAGCTTTCTTT. This sequence encodes CASSLRGEAFF.

The chain employs TRBV6-2 or TRBV6-3 and TRBJ2-7, with D possibly matching TRBD1 (5 bases). The germline V gene encodes CDR1 MNHEY and CDR2 SVGEGT. This CDR3 spans 13 amino acids. Trimming stripped 6 bases from V and 2 bases from J, with 11 bases between. The CDR3 bases are TGTGCCAGCAGCTTCGGACACCCCTACGAGCAGTACTTC. This translates into CASSFGHPYEQYF.

This clonotype was counted ten times or more. The CDR3 spells CASSLTGEGTEAFF. The CDR3, as DNA: TGTGCCAGCAGTCTAACAGGGGAGGGAACTGAAGCTTTCTTT. This chain connects TRBV6-2 or TRBV6-3 to TRBJ1-1; 7 nucleotides align to TRBD1. CDR1 is MNHEY, CDR2 SVGEGT, per germline. This CDR3 has 14 residues. J lost 5 bases, V lost 5 bases, and 8 bases had no gene match.

The rearrangement joins TRBV7-2 to TRBJ1-2; unclear D gene. The CDR3 sequence is 15 residues long. With 5 bases removed from V and 3 bases from J, the gap between germline ends came to 16 bases. Germline V gene data show CDR1 as SGHTA and CDR2 as FQGNSA. CDR3 loop: CASSRSGGGDYGYTF. The CDR3 DNA is TGTGCCAGCAGCCGTTCAGGCGGCGGGGACTATGGCTACACCTTC.

Ten or more counts support this clonotype. V and J are TRBV2 and TRBJ2-7; D is ambiguous. V was shortened by 4 bases and J by 6 bases, with 13 bases between the two germline ends. The CDR3 has 13 residues. CDR1 is SNHLY, CDR2 FYNNEI, per germline. CDR3 coding DNA: TGTGCCAGCAGTGCGGTTAGTCCCTTCGAGCAGTACTTC. It codes for CASSAVSPFEQYF. Full variable domain (remainder filled in from reference TRBV2 and TRBJ2-7): EPEVTQTPSHQVTQMGQEVILRCVPISNHLYFYWYRQILGQKVEFLVSFYNNEISEKSEIFDDQFSVERPDGSNFTLKIRSTKLEDSAMYFCASSAVSPFEQYFGPGTRLTVT.

The rearrangement uses TRBV5-1 and TRBJ2-7; 7 bases fit TRBD2. Per the germline V gene, CDR1 is SGHRS and CDR2 is YFSETQ. After removal of 0 bases from V and 6 bases from J, the junction contained 3 bases not matched to a gene. The CDR3 is 13 residues long. The CDR3 protein is CASSLGAGAEQYF. As DNA, the CDR3 is TGCGCCAGCAGCTTGGGTGCGGGAGCCGAGCAGTACTTC.

This clonotype showed up just a few times. The rearrangement joins TRBV6-5 to TRBJ1-1, with TRBD1 as a possible D gene (6 bases). The CDR3 length is 15 residues. Germline CDR1 MNHEY, CDR2 SVGAGI. Deletions cut 0 bases from V and 10 bases from J, with 18 bases between. The CDR3 nucleotides are TGTGCCAGCAGTTACTCTTCGGACAGTTCGATAAGAGCTTTCTTT. Protein: CASSYSSDSSIRAFF.

The rearrangement uses TRBV7-3 and TRBJ1-1; 9 bases are shared with TRBD1. The J segment lost 0 bases and the V segment lost 5 bases, leaving 7 bases of the junction unmatched. The CDR3 is 16 residues long. Germline CDR1 reads SGHTA; CDR2 reads FQGTGA. Here the CDR3 reads CASSRTGGGMNTEAFF. The CDR3, as DNA: TGTGCCAGCAGCCGCACAGGGGGCGGGATGAACACTGAAGCTTTCTTT.

This clonotype has ten or more counts. The chain joins TRBV20-1 to TRBJ2-7, with D tentatively TRBD2 (6 bases). Germline V CDR1 and CDR2: DFQATT, SNEGSKA (reference sequence). The CDR3 contains 13 residues. V shed 5 bases and J shed 2 bases, with 13 bases lying between them. The CDR3 nucleotides read TGCAGTGCTCCGAGGGACTCGGCCTACGAGCAGTACTTC. Residues: CSAPRDSAYEQYF.

This clonotype was counted ten times or more. The J gene is TRBJ1-1, the V gene TRBV29-1; D ambiguous. Trimming left V 4 bases short and J 0 bases short, with 9 bases between. Germline assignment: CDR1 SQVTM and CDR2 ANQGSEA. CDR3 length equals 13 residues. CDR3 coding DNA: TGCAGCGTTGTTGCAGCTATGAACACTGAAGCTTTCTTT. Amino acids: CSVVAAMNTEAFF.

A few counts support this clonotype. A read error may produce the germline difference seen at one junction end. CDR3 residues: CASSERGQGSEALF. The DNA of the CDR3 is TGTGCCAGCAGTGAAAGGGGACAGGGGAGCGAAGCTCTCTTT. The rearrangement uses TRBV6-1 and TRBJ1-1; 10 bases map to TRBD1. This CDR3 is 14 amino acids long. Germline assignment: CDR1 MNHNS and CDR2 SASEGT.

The chain's CDR3 is CASSYVGVGAFF. The CDR3 DNA reads TGTGCCAGCAGTTACGTGGGAGTAGGAGCTTTCTTT. V usage is TRBV6-2 or TRBV6-3 and J usage is TRBJ1-1; no firm D call. The length of the CDR3 is 12 residues. Germline V CDR1 and CDR2: MNHEY, SVGEGT. Trimming pared 2 bases from V and 10 bases from J, leaving 11 bases between.